This T cell receptor (beta chain) appears in the sequencing data of a study of T cell responses to AZD1222 COVID-19 vaccine. V trimming: 6 bases; J trimming: 5 bases; junction bases outside the gene matches: 10. The CDR3 extends over 17 amino acids. The germline CDR1 and CDR2 sequences are SNHLY and FYNNEI. Assay: immunoSEQ multiplex PCR; the TCRdb copy retains only in-frame clones and omits some. This sample carries 84,000 or so clones, 90% of them seen once, and the ten largest clones take approximately 3%. Sequencing used peripheral blood, obtained on day 0 of AZD1222 vaccination. This TCR derives from an adult in good health. The rearrangement uses TRBV2 and TRBJ2-5; 15 bases are shared with TRBD2. CDR3 bases: TGTGCCAGCAGGGGTAGGACTAGCGGGAGGGCCTACGAGACCCAGTACTTC. Protein sequence: CASRGRTSGRAYETQYF.